The 14 T cell receptor beta chains below come from one sample, sequenced in a study of blood T cell repertoires in COVID-19. TCRdb's table, derived via immunoSEQ multiplex PCR, lists solely in-frame clones and lacks some. The sample yields 250,000 to 300,000 clones, about 89% seen once. Specimen: PBMCs or T cells enriched from blood (not recorded which). These receptor sequences come from a human donor in a cohort exposed to, infected with or recovered from COVID-19 (not recorded which). The donor label of this sample is uncertain.

This chain connects TRBV7-6 to TRBJ2-7, with D possibly matching TRBD2 (5 bases). The CDR3 covers 16 residues. Between the trimmed V and J ends, which lost 0 bases and 2 bases, there was a span of 14 bases. The germline gives CDR1 SGHVS, CDR2 FNYEAQ. The CDR3 nucleotides read TGTGCCAGCAGCTTAGCGGAGCGGACGGCCACCTACGAGCAGTACTTC. Its protein is CASSLAERTATYEQYF.

In DNA, the CDR3 is TGTGCCAGCGGACAGGGAAGTGAAGCTTTCTTT. Its protein product is CASGQGSEAFF. V usage is TRBV7-9 and J usage is TRBJ1-1; TRBD1 aligns across 8 bases. Germline CDR1 is SEHNR and CDR2 is FQNEAQ (reference sequence). The CDR3 sequence is 11 residues long. After removal of 8 bases from V and 7 bases from J, the junction contained 3 bases not matched to a gene. The whole variable domain, remainder taken from reference TRBV7-9 and TRBJ1-1, is DTGVSQNPRHKITKRGQNVTFRCDPISEHNRLYWYRQTLGQGPEFLTYFQNEAQLEKSRLLSDRFSAERPKGSFSTLEIQRTEQGDSAMYLCASGQGSEAFFGQGTRLTVV.

The rearrangement links TRBV7-6 to TRBJ2-1; 14 positions agree with TRBD2. The length of the CDR3 is 16 residues. The V and J ends lost 5 bases and 7 bases, in that order; junction bases with no gene match: 7. CDR1 SGHVS and CDR2 FNYEAQ come from the germline V gene. CDR3 amino acids: CASSPRLAGGPNEQFF. DNA for the CDR3: TGTGCCAGCAGCCCCAGACTAGCGGGGGGGCCGAATGAGCAGTTCTTC.

The rearrangement links TRBV2 to TRBJ1-5, with D perhaps TRBD1 (5 bases). This CDR3 contains 14 residues. Trimming shortened V by 6 bases and J by 7 bases, and 16 bases separated the two germline ends. Germline values: CDR1 SNHLY, CDR2 FYNNEI. The CDR3 region is CASSLGGGWQPQHF. As DNA, the CDR3 is TGTGCCAGCAGCCTGGGGGGAGGTTGGCAGCCCCAGCATTTT.

The rearrangement links TRBV10-3 to TRBJ2-7; 9 bases fit TRBD1. This CDR3 has 14 amino acids. CDR1 is ENHRY and CDR2 is SYGVKD in the germline V gene. V lost 2 bases to trimming and J lost 5 bases; unmatched junction nucleotides: 4. The CDR3 sequence is CAISEIQGADEQYF. In nucleotides, the CDR3 is TGTGCCATCAGTGAGATACAGGGGGCGGACGAGCAGTACTTC.

The rearrangement links TRBV11-2 to TRBJ2-5, with TRBD2 matching 9 bases. Germline CDR1 is SGHAT and CDR2 is FQNNGV. The CDR3 totals 15 residues. Unmatched junction bases numbered 6, after V lost 2 bases and J lost 5 bases. The CDR3, as DNA: TGTGCCAGCAGCTTATCGGCTAGCGGGGTGGAGACCCAGTACTTC. Amino acids: CASSLSASGVETQYF.

The CDR3 DNA sequence: TGTGCCAGCAGCCAAGATTTGTGGGGAGTTAATGAAAAACTGTTTTTT. Its translation is CASSQDLWGVNEKLFF. The chain has TRBV3-1 (or the pseudogene TRBV3-2) and TRBJ1-4; D ambiguous. CDR1 is LGHDT, CDR2 YNNKEL, per germline (reference sequence). V was shortened by 0 bases and J by 4 bases, with 12 bases between the two germline ends. CDR3 length equals 16 residues.

V gene TRBV27 combines with J gene TRBJ1-1; 7 bases fit TRBD1. The CDR3 spans 14 residues. Germline values: CDR1 MNHEY, CDR2 SMNVEV (reference sequence). Germline trimming cut 6 bases from V and 5 bases from J; bases unmatched to any gene: 9. DNA for the CDR3: TGTGCCAGCAGCTCCGACAGGGTTGGGACTGAAGCTTTCTTT. As protein: CASSSDRVGTEAFF.

V usage is TRBV3-1 (or the pseudogene TRBV3-2) and J usage is TRBJ2-3, with D possibly matching TRBD2 (6 bases). Germline-derived CDR1 and CDR2 are LGHDT and YNNKEL (reference sequence). V was trimmed by 2 bases and J by 0 bases, leaving 9 bases between them. The CDR3 has 15 residues. CDR3 loop: CASSQRRGSTDTQYF. The CDR3 bases are TGTGCCAGCAGCCAACGTCGGGGGAGCACAGATACGCAGTATTTT.

This clone was detected only a few times. The chain carries TRBV27 and TRBJ1-1; D possibly corresponds to TRBD1 (5 bases). V dropped 3 bases and J dropped 4 bases, with 12 bases sitting between them. The CDR3 has 14 amino acids. Germline V gene data show CDR1 as MNHEY and CDR2 as SMNVEV (reference sequence). The CDR3 DNA sequence: TGTGCCAGCAGTTTTAGGCGGGGGTTCACTGAAGCTTTCTTT. Protein: CASSFRRGFTEAFF.

As regards this clone: The germline gene is not matched at one end of the junction; a read error may be the cause. This chain links TRBV2 with TRBJ2-1, with 8 bases lining up with TRBD2. Germline loops: CDR1 SNHLY, CDR2 FYNNEI. The length of the CDR3 is 18 residues. The CDR3 DNA follows: TGTGCCAGCAGCGAAGGGTTCCAGCGGGGGTCTGCCTACAATGAGCAGTTCTTC. Its protein is CASSEGFQRGSAYNEQFF.

The chain combines TRBV10-1 with TRBJ1-6; D unresolved. The CDR3 spans 16 residues. Germline V CDR1 and CDR2: WNHNN, SYGVQD (reference sequence). Trimming shortened V by 5 bases and J by 0 bases, and 11 bases separated the two germline ends. CDR3 loop: CASSPRSSSYNSPLHF. In nucleotides, the CDR3 is TGCGCCAGCAGTCCCAGGTCGAGCTCCTATAATTCACCCCTCCACTTT.

This chain uses TRBV19 with TRBJ2-1; 8 bases fit TRBD2. CDR3 length equals 17 residues. CDR1 LNHDA and CDR2 SQIVND come from the germline V gene (reference sequence). Unmatched junction bases numbered 12, after V lost 2 bases and J lost 6 bases. The CDR3 sequence: CASSITIAGPTRNEQFF. CDR3 DNA: TGTGCCAGTAGTATAACCATAGCGGGGCCCACTCGCAATGAGCAGTTCTTC.

The gene calls are TRBV6-4 and TRBJ1-5; 11 nucleotides line up with TRBD1. In germline, CDR1 is MRHNA, CDR2 SNTAGT. The J segment lost 6 bases and the V segment lost 8 bases, leaving 6 bases of the junction unmatched. There are 14 residues in the CDR3. CDR3 DNA: TGTGCCAGCGGGGACAGGGGGAACCTTCAGCCCCAGCATTTT. It codes for CASGDRGNLQPQHF.